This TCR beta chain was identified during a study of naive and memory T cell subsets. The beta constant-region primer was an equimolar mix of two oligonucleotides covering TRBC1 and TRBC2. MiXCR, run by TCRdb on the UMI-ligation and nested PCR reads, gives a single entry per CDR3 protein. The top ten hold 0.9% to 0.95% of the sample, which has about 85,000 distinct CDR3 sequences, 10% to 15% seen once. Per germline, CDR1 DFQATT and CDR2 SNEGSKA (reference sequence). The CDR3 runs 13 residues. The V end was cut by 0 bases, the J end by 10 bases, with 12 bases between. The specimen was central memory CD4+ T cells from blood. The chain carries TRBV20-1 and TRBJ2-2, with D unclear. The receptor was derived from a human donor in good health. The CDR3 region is CSARDLRLEELFF. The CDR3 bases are TGCAGTGCTAGAGATCTTCGTTTGGAGGAGCTGTTTTTT.